A selection of T cell receptor beta chains follows, all from one sample in a study of T cell responses to AZD1222 COVID-19 vaccine. Some clones are missing from TCRdb's copy, which holds only in-frame ones; the method was immunoSEQ multiplex PCR. The repertoire has about 96,000 clones, about 89% of them found once; the top ten carry more than 1.5%. The sample was peripheral blood, taken on day 0 of AZD1222 vaccination. The receptor source for this set is an adult in good health. Each CDR3 is given with its conserved first and last residue. A D gene is named only where the DNA matches it firmly. Clone sizes are given selectively: once, few, many, or a class where the clone is expanded.

J: TRBJ1-2; V: TRBV7-9; D: -; size: few; DNA: TGTGCCAGCAGCCCAGACAACTCATATGGCTACACCTTC; CDR3: CASSPDNSYGYTF
J: TRBJ1-6; V: TRBV6-5; D: -; size: few; DNA: TGTGCCAGCAGCGGGCAGTATAATTCACCCCTCCACTTT; CDR3: CASSGQYNSPLHF
J: TRBJ2-7; V: TRBV3-1/TRBV3-2; D: -; size: -; DNA: TGTGCCAGCAGCCAAGGAGCTCCGGGACCTGGGGACTCCTACGAGCAGTACTTC; CDR3: CASSQGAPGPGDSYEQYF
J: TRBJ2-5; V: TRBV3-1/TRBV3-2; D: -; size: once; DNA: TGTGCCAGCAGCCAAGATTTTGTCAGGAGTGAGACCCAGTACTTC; CDR3: CASSQDFVRSETQYF
J: TRBJ1-1; V: TRBV30; D: -; size: -; DNA: TGTGCCTGGAGAGGAGGTATCATGAACACTGAAGCTTTCTTT; CDR3: CAWRGGIMNTEAFF
J: TRBJ1-1; V: TRBV2; D: TRBD1; size: -; DNA: TGTGCCAGCAGTGGTCAGCCGGGACAGGGGTTGGGCAACACTGAAGCTTTCTTT; CDR3: CASSGQPGQGLGNTEAFF
J: TRBJ1-6; V: TRBV12-2; D: -; size: few; DNA: TGTGCAAGTCGCCTATGGGACGGGGAGAATAATTCACCCCTCCACTTT; CDR3: CASRLWDGENNSPLHF
J: TRBJ1-5; V: TRBV10-3; D: TRBD1; size: once; DNA: TGTGCCATCAGTGAACAGGGGAGCAATCAGCCCCAGCATTTT; CDR3: CAISEQGSNQPQHF
J: TRBJ2-7; V: TRBV7-9; D: -; size: -; DNA: TGTGCCAGCAGCTTAATTGGGAGCTACGAGCAGTACTTC; CDR3: CASSLIGSYEQYF
J: TRBJ1-3; V: TRBV5-1; D: -; size: -; DNA: TGCGCCAGCAGCTTGCAACAGATAGTCTCTGGAAACACCATATATTTT; CDR3: CASSLQQIVSGNTIYF
J: TRBJ2-1; V: TRBV28; D: TRBD2; size: -; DNA: TGTGCCAGCAGCTCTGGACAGCTAGGACTAGCGGAATACAATGAGCAGTTCTTC; CDR3: CASSSGQLGLAEYNEQFF
J: TRBJ2-1; V: TRBV6-4; D: -; size: -; DNA: TGTGCCAGCAGTGACGGCTACAATGAGCAGTTCTTC; CDR3: CASSDGYNEQFF
J: TRBJ2-7; V: TRBV2; D: -; size: -; DNA: TGTGCCAGCAGCCCCCTACGGGGGGCCTCCTCCGAGCAGTACTTC; CDR3: CASSPLRGASSEQYF
J: TRBJ2-2; V: TRBV5-4; D: TRBD1; size: -; DNA: TGTGCCAGCAGCCCTAGGACAGGGCAGGTGGAGCTGTTTTTT; CDR3: CASSPRTGQVELFF
J: TRBJ1-2; V: TRBV3-1/TRBV3-2; D: -; size: -; DNA: TGTGCCAGCAGCCAAATGGGCAGTCGATCTGGCTATGGCTACACCTTC; CDR3: CASSQMGSRSGYGYTF
J: TRBJ1-2; V: TRBV6-5; D: -; size: -; DNA: TGTGCCAGCAGTTACTCAAAAAAGGATGGCTACACCTTC; CDR3: CASSYSKKDGYTF
J: TRBJ2-1; V: TRBV10-3; D: TRBD1; size: few; DNA: TGTGCCCTGTCGCAGGGGGCGCGCGGTGAGCAGTTCTTC; CDR3: CALSQGARGEQFF
J: TRBJ1-6; V: TRBV18; D: -; size: once; DNA: TGTGCCAGCTCACCTTCGGGGGAACATTCACCCCTCCACTTT; CDR3: CASSPSGEHSPLHF
J: TRBJ2-6; V: TRBV6-1; D: -; size: few; DNA: TGTGCCAGCAGTGAGGGTCTAGCCTCTGGGGCCAACGTCCTGACTTTC; CDR3: CASSEGLASGANVLTF
J: TRBJ1-3; V: TRBV21-1; D: -; size: few; DNA: TGTGCCAGCAGCAACTTTAGTGGAAACACCATATATTTT; CDR3: CASSNFSGNTIYF
J: TRBJ1-6; V: TRBV23-1; D: TRBD1; size: -; DNA: TGCGCCAGCACAGACAGGGGAAATTCACCCCTCCACTTT; CDR3: CASTDRGNSPLHF
J: TRBJ2-7; V: TRBV5-1; D: -; size: -; DNA: TGCGCCAGCAGCCTAGGACAGACGGACGAGCAGTACTTC; CDR3: CASSLGQTDEQYF
J: TRBJ1-5; V: TRBV5-1; D: -; size: -; DNA: TGCGCCAGCAGCTTGTCTGGGGGGGGTCAGCCCCAGCATTTT; CDR3: CASSLSGGGQPQHF
J: TRBJ2-5; V: TRBV6-2/TRBV6-3; D: -; size: -; DNA: TGTGCCAGCAGTTACGGGGAAACCGGGACCCAGTACTTC; CDR3: CASSYGETGTQYF
J: TRBJ2-2; V: TRBV5-6; D: -; size: -; DNA: TGTGCCAGCAGCTTCGTTAAGGTCCTCACCGGGGAGCTGTTTTTT; CDR3: CASSFVKVLTGELFF
J: TRBJ1-2; V: TRBV11-1; D: -; size: -; DNA: TGTGCCAGCAGCTTAGGGGCAGCCTATGGCTACACCTTC; CDR3: CASSLGAAYGYTF
J: TRBJ1-2; V: TRBV19; D: -; size: once; DNA: TGTGCCAGTAGCACCATTAGTGGCAGCCTCTATGGCTACACCTTC; CDR3: CASSTISGSLYGYTF
J: TRBJ1-6; V: TRBV18; D: -; size: -; DNA: TGTGCCAGCTCACCGATCGACAAGAATTCACCCCTCCACTTT; CDR3: CASSPIDKNSPLHF
J: TRBJ1-2; V: TRBV5-1; D: TRBD1; size: -; DNA: TGCGCCAGCAGCGAGGACAGGGGGAACTATGGCTACACCTTC; CDR3: CASSEDRGNYGYTF
J: TRBJ1-1; V: TRBV2; D: TRBD1; size: -; DNA: TGTGCCAGCAGTCAACAGGGGGCAGGGAACACTGAAGCTTTCTTT; CDR3: CASSQQGAGNTEAFF
J: TRBJ1-4; V: TRBV24-1; D: -; size: -; DNA: TGTGCCACCACCCTACATGAAAAACTGTTTTTT; CDR3: CATTLHEKLFF
J: TRBJ2-6; V: TRBV30; D: -; size: -; DNA: TGTGCCTGGACACAGAACTCTGGGGCCAACGTCCTGACTTTC; CDR3: CAWTQNSGANVLTF
J: TRBJ1-5; V: TRBV7-2; D: TRBD1; size: -; DNA: TGTGCCAGCAGCCCCCGGACAGGGGATAGCAATCAGCCCCAGCATTTT; CDR3: CASSPRTGDSNQPQHF
J: TRBJ2-5; V: TRBV27; D: TRBD2; size: -; DNA: TGTGCCAGCAGTCCCAGGACTAGCGGGGAGACCCAGTACTTC; CDR3: CASSPRTSGETQYF
J: TRBJ1-1; V: TRBV2; D: -; size: -; DNA: TGTGCCAGCAGTGTCGAGGCAGGCTTTGGCACTGAAGCTTTCTTT; CDR3: CASSVEAGFGTEAFF
J: TRBJ1-1; V: TRBV4-1; D: TRBD1; size: -; DNA: TGCGCCAGCAGCCCCCGGTCAATTATGACAGGGGACACTGAAGCTTTCTTT; CDR3: CASSPRSIMTGDTEAFF
J: TRBJ1-6; V: TRBV18; D: TRBD1; size: -; DNA: TGTGCCAGCTCACCAGGACAGGGGGGTTATAATTCACCCCTCCACTTT; CDR3: CASSPGQGGYNSPLHF
J: TRBJ1-2; V: TRBV3-1/TRBV3-2; D: -; size: -; DNA: TGTGCCAGCAGCCAAGAAAGGGTCTATGGCTACACCTTC; CDR3: CASSQERVYGYTF
J: TRBJ1-2; V: TRBV5-1; D: -; size: -; DNA: TGCGCCAGCAGCTTGGGCGTGGAGGGCAGGACCCCTGGAGGCTACACCTTC; CDR3: CASSLGVEGRTPGGYTF
J: TRBJ1-1; V: TRBV19; D: -; size: -; DNA: TGTGCCAGTAGTATTAGCAGAGGGAATACTGAAGCTTTCTTT; CDR3: CASSISRGNTEAFF
J: TRBJ2-7; V: TRBV5-1; D: TRBD1; size: -; DNA: TGCGCCAGCAGCTTGGACGGGACAGGGGTCGGCGAGCAGTACTTC; CDR3: CASSLDGTGVGEQYF
J: TRBJ1-2; V: TRBV2; D: -; size: -; DNA: TGTGCCAGCAGTGAACACCAGGGAGGGGGCTATGGCTACACCTTC; CDR3: CASSEHQGGGYGYTF
J: TRBJ1-2; V: TRBV6-6; D: TRBD1; size: -; DNA: TGTGCCAGCAGTTACAGGCAGGGGGCGAACTATGGCTACACCTTC; CDR3: CASSYRQGANYGYTF
J: TRBJ1-5; V: TRBV2; D: -; size: -; DNA: TGTGCCAGCAGTATAGGGGTTCAGCCCCAGCATTTT; CDR3: CASSIGVQPQHF
J: TRBJ2-2; V: TRBV19; D: TRBD1; size: -; DNA: TGTGCCAGTAGTCCGGGACAGGGGTTGGGGGAGCTGTTTTTT; CDR3: CASSPGQGLGELFF
J: TRBJ2-2; V: TRBV30; D: -; size: -; DNA: TGTGCCTGGAGTGTAGGGCTGAACACCGGGGAGCTGTTTTTT; CDR3: CAWSVGLNTGELFF
J: TRBJ1-2; V: TRBV3-1/TRBV3-2; D: -; size: -; DNA: TGTGCCAGCAGCCTACCCGGGGAGGGGTCTATGAGCTACACCTTC; CDR3: CASSLPGEGSMSYTF
J: TRBJ1-4; V: TRBV6-5; D: TRBD1; size: -; DNA: TGTGCCAGCAGTCTTTGGACAGGGGGAAATGAAAAACTGTTTTTT; CDR3: CASSLWTGGNEKLFF
J: TRBJ2-4; V: TRBV2; D: TRBD1; size: -; DNA: TGTGCCAGCAGTGAAGTCGGGACAGGGCTTCAGTACTTC; CDR3: CASSEVGTGLQYF
J: TRBJ1-4; V: TRBV7-6; D: -; size: -; DNA: TGTGCCAGCAGCTTCCGTTTAAGATCGCAGGCAACTAATGAAAAACTGTTTTTT; CDR3: CASSFRLRSQATNEKLFF
J: TRBJ1-5; V: TRBV19; D: -; size: -; DNA: TGTGCCAGTAGTATTACGATAAGGAGCAATCAGCCCCAGCATTTT; CDR3: CASSITIRSNQPQHF
J: TRBJ1-2; V: TRBV10-3; D: -; size: -; DNA: TGTGCCATCAGTGATCCCGGTGCTGACAGGAGAAACTCTAACTATGGCTACACCTTC; CDR3: CAISDPGADRRNSNYGYTF
J: TRBJ2-2; V: TRBV18; D: TRBD1; size: -; DNA: TGTGCCAGCTCACCTACAGGGGTCACCGGGGAGCTGTTTTTT; CDR3: CASSPTGVTGELFF
J: TRBJ1-2; V: TRBV2; D: -; size: -; DNA: TGTGCCAGCAGTGAAAAAACAGTCCAAACGTTCTACACCTTC; CDR3: CASSEKTVQTFYTF
J: TRBJ2-3; V: TRBV7-9; D: -; size: few; DNA: TGTGCCACCGATAGGGGACGGAGCACAGATACGCAGTATTTT; CDR3: CATDRGRSTDTQYF